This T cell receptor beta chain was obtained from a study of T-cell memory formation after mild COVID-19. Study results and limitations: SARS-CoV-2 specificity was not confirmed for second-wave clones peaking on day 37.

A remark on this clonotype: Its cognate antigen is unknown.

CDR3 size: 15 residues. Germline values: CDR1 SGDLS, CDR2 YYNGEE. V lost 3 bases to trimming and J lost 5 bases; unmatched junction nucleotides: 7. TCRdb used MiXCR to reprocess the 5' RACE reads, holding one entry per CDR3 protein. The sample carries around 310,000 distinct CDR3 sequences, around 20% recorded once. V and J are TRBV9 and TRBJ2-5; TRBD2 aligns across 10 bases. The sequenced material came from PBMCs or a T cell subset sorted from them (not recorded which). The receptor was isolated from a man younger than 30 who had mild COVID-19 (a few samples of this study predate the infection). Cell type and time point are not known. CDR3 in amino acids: CASSGTGTSEETQYF. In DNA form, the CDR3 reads TGTGCCAGCAGCGGGACCGGGACTAGCGAGGAGACCCAGTACTTC.